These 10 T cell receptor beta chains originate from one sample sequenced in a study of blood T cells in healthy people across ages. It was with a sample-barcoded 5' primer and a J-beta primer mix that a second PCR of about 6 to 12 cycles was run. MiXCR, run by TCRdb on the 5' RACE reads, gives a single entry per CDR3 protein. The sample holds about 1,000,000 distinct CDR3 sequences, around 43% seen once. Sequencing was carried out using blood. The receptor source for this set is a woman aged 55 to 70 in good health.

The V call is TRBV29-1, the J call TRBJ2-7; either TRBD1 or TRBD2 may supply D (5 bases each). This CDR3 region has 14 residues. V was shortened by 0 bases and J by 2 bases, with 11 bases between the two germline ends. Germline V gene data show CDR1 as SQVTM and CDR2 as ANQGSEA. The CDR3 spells CSVEDRDHPYEQYF. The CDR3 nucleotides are TGCAGCGTTGAAGACAGGGACCACCCCTACGAGCAGTACTTC.

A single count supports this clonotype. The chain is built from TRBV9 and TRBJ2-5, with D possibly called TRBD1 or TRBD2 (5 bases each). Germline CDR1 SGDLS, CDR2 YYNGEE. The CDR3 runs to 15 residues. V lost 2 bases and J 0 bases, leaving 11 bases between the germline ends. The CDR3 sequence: CASSVGPDNQETQYF. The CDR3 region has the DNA TGTGCCAGCAGCGTGGGACCGGACAACCAAGAGACCCAGTACTTC.

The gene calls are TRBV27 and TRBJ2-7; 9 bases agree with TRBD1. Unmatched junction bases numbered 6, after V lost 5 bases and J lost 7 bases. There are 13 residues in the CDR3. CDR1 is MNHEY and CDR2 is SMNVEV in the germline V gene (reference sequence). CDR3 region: CASSGDRVREQYF. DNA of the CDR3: TGTGCCAGCAGTGGGGACAGGGTGAGGGAGCAGTACTTC.

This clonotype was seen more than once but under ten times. The CDR3 loop is CASSLKYGFSKNIQYF. The CDR3 coding sequence is TGTGCCAGCAGTTTAAAGTACGGTTTTTCCAAAAACATTCAGTACTTC. This chain uses TRBV27 with TRBJ2-4, with D hard to call. Germline-derived CDR1 and CDR2 are MNHEY and SMNVEV (reference sequence). The length of the CDR3 is 16 residues. V lost 2 bases and J lost 2, with 13 bases in between.

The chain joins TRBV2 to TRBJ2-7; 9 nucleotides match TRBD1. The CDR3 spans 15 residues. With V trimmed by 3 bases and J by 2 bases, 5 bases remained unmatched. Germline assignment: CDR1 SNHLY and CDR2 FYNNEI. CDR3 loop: CASSEGDRAPYEQYF. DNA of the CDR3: TGTGCCAGCAGTGAGGGGGACAGGGCTCCCTACGAGCAGTACTTC.

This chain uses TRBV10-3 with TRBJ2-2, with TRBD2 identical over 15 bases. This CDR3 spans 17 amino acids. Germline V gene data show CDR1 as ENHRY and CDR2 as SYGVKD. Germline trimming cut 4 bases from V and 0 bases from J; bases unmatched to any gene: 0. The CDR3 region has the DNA TGTGCCATCAGTGGGACTAGCGGGAGGGCGAACACCGGGGAGCTGTTTTTT. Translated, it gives CAISGTSGRANTGELFF.

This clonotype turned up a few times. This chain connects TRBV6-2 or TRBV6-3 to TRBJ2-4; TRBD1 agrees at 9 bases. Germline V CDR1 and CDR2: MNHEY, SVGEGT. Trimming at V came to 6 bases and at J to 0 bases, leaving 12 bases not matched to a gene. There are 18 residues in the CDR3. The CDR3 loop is CASRNRDRDLIAKNIQYF. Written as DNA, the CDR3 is TGTGCCAGCAGAAACCGGGACAGGGACCTTATAGCCAAAAACATTCAGTACTTC.

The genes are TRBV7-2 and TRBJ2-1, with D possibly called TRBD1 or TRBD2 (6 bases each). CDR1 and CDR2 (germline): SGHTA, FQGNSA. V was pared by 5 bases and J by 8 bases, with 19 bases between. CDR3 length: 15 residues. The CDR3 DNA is TGTGCCAGCAGCCTCCTCGCCCTCGGGGGCGATGAGCAGTTCTTC. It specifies CASSLLALGGDEQFF.

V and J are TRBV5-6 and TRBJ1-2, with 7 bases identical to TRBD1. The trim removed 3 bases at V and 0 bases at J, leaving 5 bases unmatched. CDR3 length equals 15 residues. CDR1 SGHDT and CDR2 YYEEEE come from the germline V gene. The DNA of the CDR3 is TGTGCCAGCAGCTCAACGACAGGGTCTAACTATGGCTACACCTTC. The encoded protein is CASSSTTGSNYGYTF.

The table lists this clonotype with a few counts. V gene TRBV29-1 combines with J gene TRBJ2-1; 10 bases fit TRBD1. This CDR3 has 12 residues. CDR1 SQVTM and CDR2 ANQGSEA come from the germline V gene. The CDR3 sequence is CSFGTGVSEQFF. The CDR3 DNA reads TGCAGTTTCGGGACAGGGGTCAGTGAGCAGTTCTTC.